This T cell receptor beta chain was obtained from a study of blood T cell repertoires in COVID-19. This clone occurred a few times. CDR1 and CDR2 from the germline V gene are LNHDA and SQIVND (reference sequence). The length of the CDR3 is 16 residues. Losses at the gene ends were 7 bases for V and 2 bases for J; bases not matched to a gene: 6. The protocol was immunoSEQ multiplex PCR, while the TCRdb copy is restricted to in-frame clones and leaves out a portion. The sample includes under 300,000 clones, over 70% seen only once; the top ten take about 3.5%. The TCR sequence derives from an elderly woman with acute or convalescent COVID-19. The chain couples TRBV19 to TRBJ1-5, with TRBD1 matching 12 bases. What was sequenced was peripheral blood. CDR3 protein: CASNPRDRGRNQPQHF. CDR3 nucleotides: TGTGCCAGTAACCCCCGGGACAGGGGGCGCAATCAGCCCCAGCATTTT.